The 23 T cell receptor beta chains in this list originate from one sample, sequenced in a study of vaccination effects on CD4 cells after COVID-19. These receptors' targets are unknown. After expansion with viral peptide pools in the ViraFEST assay, antigen-specific CD4+ T cells were sequenced. Subsequent to approximately 9 days of culture, CD4+ T cells were isolated. According to the study, vaccine recipients showed no prior SARS-CoV-2 infection and negative nucleocapsid antibodies. TCRdb keeps only in-frame clones here, not all; method: immunoSEQ multiplex PCR. Among under 55,000 clones listed, 75% to 80% were seen once. The sample was CD4+ T cells from PBMCs cultured with HCoV-OC43 spike peptides, taken before COVID-19 vaccination. The subset denotes: HCoV-OC43 spike overlapping peptide pool stimulation. The receptor set was obtained from a human donor who received a COVID-19 vaccine.

The rearrangement links TRBV12-3 or TRBV12-4 to TRBJ1-1; D ambiguous. Trimming stripped 4 bases from V and 8 bases from J, with 11 bases between. The length of the CDR3 is 12 residues. For the CDR3, the DNA is TGTGCCAGCAGTTCACGGATCGGCGAAGCTTTCTTT. Protein sequence: CASSSRIGEAFF.

The J gene is TRBJ1-1, the V gene TRBV27, with D perhaps TRBD1 (5 bases). CDR1 and CDR2 from the germline V gene are MNHEY and SMNVEV (reference sequence). V was cut by 5 bases and J by 1 base, with 11 bases left in between. This CDR3 is built from 14 residues. CDR3 sequence: CASSGRAENTEAFF. The CDR3 nucleotides read TGTGCCAGCAGTGGCAGGGCGGAGAACACTGAAGCTTTCTTT.

The J gene is TRBJ1-6, the V gene TRBV19, with no clear D. The V gene lost 4 bases and the J gene lost 5 bases, with 12 bases spanning the gap. CDR1 is LNHDA and CDR2 is SQIVND in the germline V gene (reference sequence). The CDR3 totals 15 residues. The CDR3 region is CASSKRRSDNSPLHF. The DNA for the CDR3 is TGTGCCAGTAGTAAGCGAAGGTCGGATAATTCACCCCTCCACTTT.

The V gene is TRBV4-1, the J gene TRBJ1-2, with TRBD1 as a possible D gene (5 bases). The CDR3 runs 16 residues. Germline loops: CDR1 MGHRA, CDR2 YSYEKL. Trimming left V 6 bases short and J 0 bases short, with 17 bases between. The CDR3, as DNA: TGCGCCAGCAGACTCCCCGGGACCGGGACTAACTATGGCTACACCTTC. Its translation is CASRLPGTGTNYGYTF.

V usage is TRBV5-1 and J usage is TRBJ1-4; D is possibly TRBD1 (5 bases). Trimming removed 4 bases from V and 5 bases from J, with 18 bases in between. The CDR3 sequence is 16 residues long. Germline loops: CDR1 SGHRS, CDR2 YFSETQ. In nucleotides, the CDR3 is TGCGCCAGCAGCCGGCCGTCGGACACATCAAATGAAAAACTGTTTTTT. Translation: CASSRPSDTSNEKLFF.

V usage is TRBV28 and J usage is TRBJ2-1, with 7 positions matching TRBD2. Germline V gives CDR1 MDHEN, CDR2 SYDVKM. The ends lost 3 bases at V and 9 bases at J; junction bases unmatched: 8. The CDR3 totals 14 residues. The CDR3, as DNA: TGTGCCAGCAGTTTGTACCCCGGGGGGAGTGAGCAGTTCTTC. It encodes CASSLYPGGSEQFF.

The J gene is TRBJ1-3, the V gene TRBV5-5, with D maybe TRBD1 (6 bases). Trimming left V 3 bases short and J 2 bases short, with 9 bases between. Germline V gene data show CDR1 as SGHKS and CDR2 as YYEKEE (reference sequence). The CDR3 covers 14 residues. CDR3 nucleotide sequence: TGTGCCAGCAGCTCGGGGGCTGCTGGAAACACCATATATTTT. Encoded protein: CASSSGAAGNTIYF. Full variable domain (remainder filled in from reference TRBV5-5 and TRBJ1-3): DAGVTQSPTHLIKTRGQQVTLRCSPISGHKSVSWYQQVLGQGPQFIFQYYEKEERGRGNFPDRFSARQFPNYSSELNVNALLLGDSALYLCASSSGAAGNTIYFGEGSWLTVV.

For the CDR3, the DNA is TGTGCCACCAGTGGTGGGACAGGGGTCGCGGATACGCAGTATTTT. Translating gives CATSGGTGVADTQYF. The genes are TRBV24-1 and TRBJ2-3, with 10 bases matching TRBD1. V was pared by 5 bases and J by 6 bases, with 7 bases of the junction left unmatched. CDR1 is KGHDR, CDR2 SFDVKD, per germline. This CDR3 is 15 amino acids long.

The chain uses TRBV6-5 and TRBJ2-1; D not certain. CDR3 length: 13 amino acids. Germline CDR1 and CDR2: MNHEY and SVGAGI. The V and J ends lost 11 bases and 3 bases respectively, with 14 bases between them. CDR3 loop: CAACGSNYNEQFF. Written as DNA, the CDR3 is TGTGCCGCGTGTGGGTCCAACTACAATGAGCAGTTCTTC.

This clone was detected only a few times. V and J are TRBV3-1 (or the pseudogene TRBV3-2) and TRBJ1-2, with no clear D. The CDR3 is 14 amino acids. Germline values: CDR1 LGHDT, CDR2 YNNKEL (reference sequence). Trimming cost V 3 bases and J 1 base, with 9 bases left between them. In DNA, the CDR3 is TGTGCCAGCAGCCACGGAGGGATTAACTATGGCTACACCTTC. This encodes CASSHGGINYGYTF.

The chain carries TRBV7-8 and TRBJ2-2; 8 bases are shared with TRBD1. The CDR3 loop spans 14 amino acids. Germline lookup yields CDR1 SGHVS and CDR2 FQNEAQ. J was trimmed by 7 bases and V by 6 bases; bases with no gene match: 7. Here the CDR3 reads CASRGQGYFGELFF. As DNA, the CDR3 is TGTGCCAGCAGAGGACAGGGTTATTTCGGGGAGCTGTTTTTT.

The chain couples TRBV2 to TRBJ1-4; 8 positions agree with TRBD1. CDR3 length equals 16 residues. The germline V gene encodes CDR1 SNHLY and CDR2 FYNNEI. V shed 7 bases and J 5 bases; nucleotides not matched to a gene: 12. The CDR3 DNA reads TGTGCCAGCATAAGGTTTCGGGACAGGCCGAATGAAAAACTGTTTTTT. It yields the protein CASIRFRDRPNEKLFF. The whole variable domain, remainder taken from reference TRBV2 and TRBJ1-4, is EPEVTQTPSHQVTQMGQEVILRCVPISNHLYFYWYRQILGQKVEFLVSFYNNEISEKSEIFDDQFSVERPDGSNFTLKIRSTKLEDSAMYFCASIRFRDRPNEKLFFGSGTQLSVL.

The chain employs TRBV9 and TRBJ2-3; D uncertain. Germline lookup yields CDR1 SGDLS and CDR2 YYNGEE. The germline V and J ends were trimmed by 0 bases and 0 bases, with 8 bases remaining between them. The CDR3 contains 15 residues. The CDR3 coding sequence is TGTGCCAGCAGCGTAGGAACAGTTAGCACAGATACGCAGTATTTT. Protein sequence: CASSVGTVSTDTQYF.

The chain employs TRBV5-8 and TRBJ1-5, with D maybe TRBD1 (5 bases). This CDR3 spans 16 amino acids. Germline V CDR1 and CDR2: SGHTS, YDEGEE. V was clipped by 2 bases and J by 2 bases, with 14 bases between them. The CDR3 DNA is TGTGCCAGCAGCTTTAAGGGGCAGATCGGCAATCAGCCCCAGCATTTT. Protein sequence: CASSFKGQIGNQPQHF.

This chain uses TRBV5-1 with TRBJ2-5, with 11 bases fitting TRBD2. The CDR3 loop spans 16 amino acids. The junction had 11 bases not matched to a gene; V was cut back by 1 base and J by 9 bases. Per the germline V gene, CDR1 is SGHRS and CDR2 is YFSETQ. The CDR3 nucleotides are TGCGCCAGCAGCTTGTTTGGGACTAGCGGAGAGTTGGCCCAGTACTTC. Translating it yields CASSLFGTSGELAQYF.

The chain links TRBV27 to TRBJ2-2, with 7 bases that match TRBD1. The CDR3 extends over 13 amino acids. The V segment lost 4 bases and the J segment 5 bases; nucleotides outside the gene matches: 1. The germline V gene has CDR1 MNHEY and CDR2 SMNVEV (reference sequence). The CDR3 loop reads CASSSTGTGELFF. CDR3 nucleotide sequence: TGTGCCAGCAGTTCGACAGGGACCGGGGAGCTGTTTTTT.

The gene calls are TRBV19 and TRBJ1-2; 11 bases map to TRBD1. The CDR3 totals 15 residues. J gave up 8 bases and V 6 bases, and 11 bases lay outside the gene matches. CDR1 and CDR2 (germline): LNHDA, SQIVND (reference sequence). As DNA, the CDR3 is TGTGCCAGTAGGGACGGACAGGGGGCCACAGGGGGCTACACCTTC. It is translated as CASRDGQGATGGYTF.

This clone was seen a single time. V gene TRBV24-1 combines with J gene TRBJ2-5; D unresolved. Germline loops: CDR1 KGHDR, CDR2 SFDVKD. V was pared by 4 bases and J by 4 bases, with 9 bases between. The CDR3 sequence is 13 residues long. CDR3 nucleotide sequence: TGTGCCACCAGTGAATGGAAGGGAGAGACCCAGTACTTC. This encodes CATSEWKGETQYF.

This clone was counted between two and nine times. The rearrangement links TRBV5-4 to TRBJ2-5; 7 nucleotides align to TRBD1. Germline V lookup: CDR1 SGHNT, CDR2 YYREEE (reference sequence). The length of the CDR3 is 14 residues. J lost 2 bases, V lost 4 bases, and 5 bases had no gene match. The CDR3 coding sequence is TGTGCCAGCAGCAGGGGGACAGTTCAAGAGACCCAGTACTTC. This translates into CASSRGTVQETQYF.

This clone was found once. The chain recombines TRBV27 with TRBJ1-2; D perhaps matches TRBD1 (5 bases). The CDR3 loop spans 14 amino acids. Germline CDR1 and CDR2: MNHEY and SMNVEV (reference sequence). The V end was cut by 5 bases, the J end by 4 bases, with 14 bases between. The CDR3 nucleotides are TGTGCCAGCAGTCCCCGAGGGGATAGCTATGGCTACACCTTC. It yields the protein CASSPRGDSYGYTF.

This chain links TRBV30 with TRBJ2-2; D gene ambiguous. There are 18 residues in the CDR3. Germline V CDR1 and CDR2: GTSNPN, SVGIG (reference sequence). V was trimmed by 2 bases and J by 0 bases, leaving 19 bases between them. The CDR3 DNA reads as TGTGCCTGGAGTTGGGCTATCCCCTCGTTCGCGAACACCGGGGAGCTGTTTTTT. Amino acid sequence: CAWSWAIPSFANTGELFF.

This clone has only a few counts. The chain combines TRBV5-6 with TRBJ2-7; the D gene is possibly TRBD2 (7 bases). Germline V gene sequence: CDR1 SGHDT, CDR2 YYEEEE. The CDR3 spans 17 residues. V lost 1 base, J lost 4 bases, and 21 bases lay in between. CDR3 bases: TGTGCCAGCAGCTTGTTGGGGGGGCGGCTAGGATCGTACGAGCAGTACGTC. This codes for CASSLLGGRLGSYEQYV.

The chain links TRBV9 to TRBJ1-2; weak D call: TRBD1 (5 bases). This CDR3 is built from 15 residues. Between the trimmed V and J ends, which lost 4 bases and 6 bases, there was a span of 19 bases. Germline CDR1 reads SGDLS; CDR2 reads YYNGEE. The CDR3 reads CASSPLGRGANGYTF. CDR3 coding DNA: TGTGCCAGCAGCCCGCTTGGTAGAGGGGCGAATGGCTACACCTTC.